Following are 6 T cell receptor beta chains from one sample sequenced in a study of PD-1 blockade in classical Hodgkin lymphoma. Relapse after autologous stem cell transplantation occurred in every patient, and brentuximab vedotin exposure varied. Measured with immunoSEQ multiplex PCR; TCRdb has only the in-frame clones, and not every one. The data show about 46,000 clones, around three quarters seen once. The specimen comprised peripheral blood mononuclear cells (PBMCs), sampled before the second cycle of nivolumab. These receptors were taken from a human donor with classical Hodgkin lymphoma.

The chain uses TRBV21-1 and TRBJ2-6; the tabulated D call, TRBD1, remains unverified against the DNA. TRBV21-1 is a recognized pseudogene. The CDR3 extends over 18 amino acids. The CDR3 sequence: CASSLKGQGGSGANVLTF. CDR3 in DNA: TGTGCCAGCAGCCTAAAGGGACAGGGAGGATCTGGGGCCAACGTCCTGACTTTC.

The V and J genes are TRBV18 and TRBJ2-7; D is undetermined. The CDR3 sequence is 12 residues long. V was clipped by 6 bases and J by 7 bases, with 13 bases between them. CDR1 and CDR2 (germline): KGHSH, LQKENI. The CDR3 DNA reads TGTGCCAGCTCCTCCACCCGAGCGGAGCAGTACTTC. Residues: CASSSTRAEQYF.

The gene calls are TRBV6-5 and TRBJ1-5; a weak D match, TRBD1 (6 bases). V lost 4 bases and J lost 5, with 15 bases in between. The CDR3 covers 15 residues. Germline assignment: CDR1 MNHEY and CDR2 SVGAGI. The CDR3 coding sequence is TGTGCCAGCAGTTGGGAACAGGGTGTAGATCAGCCCCAGCATTTT. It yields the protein CASSWEQGVDQPQHF.

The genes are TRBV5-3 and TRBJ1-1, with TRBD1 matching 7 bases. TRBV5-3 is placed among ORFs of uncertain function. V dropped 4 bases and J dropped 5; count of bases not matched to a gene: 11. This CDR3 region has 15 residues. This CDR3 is CARSGIRDSSTEAFF. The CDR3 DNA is TGTGCCAGAAGCGGAATCCGGGACAGCTCTACTGAAGCTTTCTTT.

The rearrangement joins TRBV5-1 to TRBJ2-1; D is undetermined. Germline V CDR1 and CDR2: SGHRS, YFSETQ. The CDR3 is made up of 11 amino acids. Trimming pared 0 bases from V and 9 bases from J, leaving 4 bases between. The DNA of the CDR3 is TGCGCCAGCAGCTTGGAGTCTGAGCAGTTCTTC. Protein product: CASSLESEQFF.

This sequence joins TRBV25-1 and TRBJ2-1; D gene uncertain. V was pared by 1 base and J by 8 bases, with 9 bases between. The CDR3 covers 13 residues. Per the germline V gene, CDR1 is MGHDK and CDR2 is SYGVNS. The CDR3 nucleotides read TGTGCCAGCAGTGAATCCCCCGGCGATGAGCAGTTCTTC. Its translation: CASSESPGDEQFF.